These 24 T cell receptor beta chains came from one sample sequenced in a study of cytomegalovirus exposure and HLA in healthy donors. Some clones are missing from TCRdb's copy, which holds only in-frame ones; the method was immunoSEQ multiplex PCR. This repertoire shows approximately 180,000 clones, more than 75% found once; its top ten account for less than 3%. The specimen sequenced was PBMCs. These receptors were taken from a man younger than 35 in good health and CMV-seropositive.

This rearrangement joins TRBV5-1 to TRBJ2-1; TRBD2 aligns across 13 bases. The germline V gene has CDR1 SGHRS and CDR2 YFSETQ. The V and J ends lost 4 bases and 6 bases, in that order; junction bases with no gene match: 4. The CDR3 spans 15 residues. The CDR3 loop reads CASSELAGGGNEQFF. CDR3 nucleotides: TGCGCCAGCAGCGAACTAGCGGGAGGGGGCAATGAGCAGTTCTTC.

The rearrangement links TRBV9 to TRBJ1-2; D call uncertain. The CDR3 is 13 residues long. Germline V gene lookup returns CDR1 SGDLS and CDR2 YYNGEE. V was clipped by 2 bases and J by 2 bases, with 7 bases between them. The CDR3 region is CASSVTPNYGYTF. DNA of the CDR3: TGTGCCAGCAGCGTGACACCAAACTATGGCTACACCTTC.

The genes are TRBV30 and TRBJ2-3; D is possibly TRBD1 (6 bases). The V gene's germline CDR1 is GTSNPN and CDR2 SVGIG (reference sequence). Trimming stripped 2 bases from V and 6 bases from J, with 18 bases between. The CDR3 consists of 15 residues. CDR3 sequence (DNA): TGTGCCTGGAGTAGATTACATCTAAGGGGGGATACGCAGTATTTT. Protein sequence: CAWSRLHLRGDTQYF.

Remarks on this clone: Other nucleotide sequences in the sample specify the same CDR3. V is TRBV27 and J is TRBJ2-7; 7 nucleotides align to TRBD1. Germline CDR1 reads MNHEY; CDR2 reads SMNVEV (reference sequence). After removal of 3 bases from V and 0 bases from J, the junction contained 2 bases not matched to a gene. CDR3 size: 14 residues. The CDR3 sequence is CASSLGQSSYEQYF. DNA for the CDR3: TGTGCCAGCAGTTTGGGACAGAGCTCCTACGAGCAGTACTTC.

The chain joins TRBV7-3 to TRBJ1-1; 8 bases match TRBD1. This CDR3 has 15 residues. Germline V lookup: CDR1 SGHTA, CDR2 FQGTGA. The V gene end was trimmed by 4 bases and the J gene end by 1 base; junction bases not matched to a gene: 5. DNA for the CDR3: TGTGCCAGCAGCTCCTCAGGGACAGGGAACACTGAAGCTTTCTTT. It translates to CASSSSGTGNTEAFF.

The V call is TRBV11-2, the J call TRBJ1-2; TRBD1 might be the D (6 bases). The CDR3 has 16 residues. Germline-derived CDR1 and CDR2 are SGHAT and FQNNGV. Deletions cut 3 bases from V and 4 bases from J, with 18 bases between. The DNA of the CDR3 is TGTGCCAGCAGCTTTTCGGAGGGGGGGCTGCGCTATGGCTACACCTTC. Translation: CASSFSEGGLRYGYTF.

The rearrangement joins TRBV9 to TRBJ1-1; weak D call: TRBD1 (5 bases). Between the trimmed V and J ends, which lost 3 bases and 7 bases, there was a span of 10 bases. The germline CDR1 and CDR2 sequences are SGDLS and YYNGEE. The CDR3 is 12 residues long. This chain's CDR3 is CASSAREGEAFF. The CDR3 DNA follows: TGTGCCAGCAGCGCCAGGGAGGGTGAAGCTTTCTTT.

The CDR3 loop is CASSPGGSYNEQFF. The CDR3 DNA is TGTGCCAGCAGCCCGGGGGGCTCCTACAATGAGCAGTTCTTC. The rearrangement uses TRBV7-3 and TRBJ2-1, with 7 nucleotides matching TRBD2. V trimming: 5 bases; J trimming: 0 bases; junction bases outside the gene matches: 1. Germline V gene sequence: CDR1 SGHTA, CDR2 FQGTGA. CDR3 length: 14 residues. Combining the CDR3 with reference TRBV7-3 and TRBJ2-1 gives the whole variable domain GAGVSQTPSNKVTEKGKYVELRCDPISGHTALYWYRQSLGQGPEFLIYFQGTGAADDSGLPNDRFFAVRPEGSVSTLKIQRTERGDSAVYLCASSPGGSYNEQFFGPGTRLTVL.

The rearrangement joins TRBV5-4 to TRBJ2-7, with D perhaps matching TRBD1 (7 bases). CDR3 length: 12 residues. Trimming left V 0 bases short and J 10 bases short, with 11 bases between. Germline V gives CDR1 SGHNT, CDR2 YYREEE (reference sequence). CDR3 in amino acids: CASSLDRGLQYF. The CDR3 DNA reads TGTGCCAGCAGCTTGGACAGGGGACTTCAGTACTTC. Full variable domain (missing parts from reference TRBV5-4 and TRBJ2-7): ETGVTQSPTHLIKTRGQQVTLRCSSQSGHNTVSWYQQALGQGPQFIFQYYREEENGRGNFPPRFSGLQFPNYSSELNVNALELDDSALYLCASSLDRGLQYFGPGTRLTVT.

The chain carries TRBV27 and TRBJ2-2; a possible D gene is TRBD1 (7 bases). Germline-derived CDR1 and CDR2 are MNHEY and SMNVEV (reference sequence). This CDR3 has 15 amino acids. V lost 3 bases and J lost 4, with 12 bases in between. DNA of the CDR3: TGTGCCAGCAGTTTTAGGAGGGGGCCCACCGGGGAGCTGTTTTTT. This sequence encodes CASSFRRGPTGELFF.

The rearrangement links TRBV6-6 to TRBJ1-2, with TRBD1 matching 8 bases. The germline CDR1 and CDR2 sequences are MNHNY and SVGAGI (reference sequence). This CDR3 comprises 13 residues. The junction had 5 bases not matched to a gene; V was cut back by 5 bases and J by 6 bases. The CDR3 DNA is TGTGCCAGCAGTCGCGACAGGGGACATGGCTACACCTTC. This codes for CASSRDRGHGYTF.

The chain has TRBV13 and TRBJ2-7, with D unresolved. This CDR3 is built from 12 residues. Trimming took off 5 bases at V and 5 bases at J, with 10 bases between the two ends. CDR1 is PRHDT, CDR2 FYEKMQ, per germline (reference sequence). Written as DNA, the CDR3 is TGTGCCAGCAGCCTTGAGCCCCACGAGCAGTACTTC. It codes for CASSLEPHEQYF. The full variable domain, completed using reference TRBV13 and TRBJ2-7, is AAGVIQSPRHLIKEKRETATLKCYPIPRHDTVYWYQQGPGQDPQFLISFYEKMQSDKGSIPDRFSAQQFSDYHSELNMSSLELGDSALYFCASSLEPHEQYFGPGTRLTVT.

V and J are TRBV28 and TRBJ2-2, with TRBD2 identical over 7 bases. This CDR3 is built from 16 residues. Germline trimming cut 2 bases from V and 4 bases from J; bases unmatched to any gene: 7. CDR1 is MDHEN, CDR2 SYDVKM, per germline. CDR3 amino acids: CASSLGLAVSTGELFF. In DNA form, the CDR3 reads TGTGCCAGCAGTTTAGGGCTAGCGGTCAGCACCGGGGAGCTGTTTTTT.

For the CDR3, the DNA is TGTGCCAGCAGCTTAACTCGAATGCCGGGAGGGTATGGCTACACCTTC. This gives the protein CASSLTRMPGGYGYTF. J is TRBJ1-2 and V is TRBV7-2, with D uncertain. CDR1 is SGHTA and CDR2 is FQGNSA in the germline V gene. Trimming took off 2 bases at V and 5 bases at J, with 18 bases between the two ends. The CDR3 extends over 16 amino acids.

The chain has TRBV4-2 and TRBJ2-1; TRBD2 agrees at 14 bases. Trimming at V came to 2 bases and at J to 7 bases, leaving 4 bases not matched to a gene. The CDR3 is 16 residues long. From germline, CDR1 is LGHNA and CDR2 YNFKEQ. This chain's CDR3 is CASSQRLAGGGNEQFF. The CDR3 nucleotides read TGTGCCAGCAGCCAAAGACTAGCGGGAGGGGGGAATGAGCAGTTCTTC.

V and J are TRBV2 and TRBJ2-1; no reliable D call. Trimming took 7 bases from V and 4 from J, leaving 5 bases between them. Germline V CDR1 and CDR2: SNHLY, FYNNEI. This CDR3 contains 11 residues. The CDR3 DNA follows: TGTGCCAGCACTCTATACAATGAGCAGTTCTTC. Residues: CASTLYNEQFF.

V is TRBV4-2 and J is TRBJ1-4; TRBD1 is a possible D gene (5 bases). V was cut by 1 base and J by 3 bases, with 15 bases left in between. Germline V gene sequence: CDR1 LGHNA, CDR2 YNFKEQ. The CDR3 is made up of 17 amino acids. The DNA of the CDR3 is TGTGCCAGCAGCCAAGTGGGTTCAGGGCAGGCTAATGAAAAACTGTTTTTT. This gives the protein CASSQVGSGQANEKLFF.

CDR3 sequence (DNA): TGTGCCACCAGCACAAAAGAGACCCAGTACTTC. Amino acids: CATSTKETQYF. The chain is built from TRBV15 and TRBJ2-5; D is uncertain. V lost 4 bases and J 3 bases, leaving 3 bases between the germline ends. The CDR3 runs 11 residues. From germline, CDR1 is LNHNV and CDR2 YYDKDF (reference sequence).

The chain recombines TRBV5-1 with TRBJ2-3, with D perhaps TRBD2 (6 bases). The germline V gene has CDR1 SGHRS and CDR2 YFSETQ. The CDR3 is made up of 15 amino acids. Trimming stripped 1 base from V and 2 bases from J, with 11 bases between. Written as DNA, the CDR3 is TGCGCCAGCAGCTTGATCGGGGGTTCCACAGATACGCAGTATTTT. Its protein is CASSLIGGSTDTQYF.

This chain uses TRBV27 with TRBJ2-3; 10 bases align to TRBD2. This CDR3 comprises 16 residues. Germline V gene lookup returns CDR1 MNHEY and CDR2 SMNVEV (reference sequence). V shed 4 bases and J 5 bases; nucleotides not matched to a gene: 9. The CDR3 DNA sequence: TGTGCCAGCAGTTACAGTCCGGGACTAGCGAGAGATACGCAGTATTTT. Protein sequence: CASSYSPGLARDTQYF.

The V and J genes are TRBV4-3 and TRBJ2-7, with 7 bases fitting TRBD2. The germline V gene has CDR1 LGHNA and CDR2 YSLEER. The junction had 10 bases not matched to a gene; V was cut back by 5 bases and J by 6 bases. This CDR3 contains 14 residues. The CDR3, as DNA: TGCGCCAGCAGCTTAGGATCCTGGGAGGGCGAGCAGTACTTC. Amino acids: CASSLGSWEGEQYF.

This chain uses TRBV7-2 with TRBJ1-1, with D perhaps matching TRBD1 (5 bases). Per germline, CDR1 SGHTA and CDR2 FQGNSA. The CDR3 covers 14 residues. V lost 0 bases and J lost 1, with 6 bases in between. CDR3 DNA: TGTGCCAGCAGCTTAGCGGGGCCGAACACTGAAGCTTTCTTT. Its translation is CASSLAGPNTEAFF.

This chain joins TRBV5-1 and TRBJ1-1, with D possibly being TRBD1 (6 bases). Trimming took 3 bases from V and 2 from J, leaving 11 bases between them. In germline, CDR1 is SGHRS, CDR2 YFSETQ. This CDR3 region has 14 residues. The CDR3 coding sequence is TGCGCCAGCAGCTCGGACAGCACCAACACTGAAGCTTTCTTT. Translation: CASSSDSTNTEAFF.

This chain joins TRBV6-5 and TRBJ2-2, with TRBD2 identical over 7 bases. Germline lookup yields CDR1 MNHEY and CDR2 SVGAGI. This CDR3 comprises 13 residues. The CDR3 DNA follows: TGTGCTGGGGGGGAGGCGAACACCGGGGAGCTGTTTTTT. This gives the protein CAGGEANTGELFF.